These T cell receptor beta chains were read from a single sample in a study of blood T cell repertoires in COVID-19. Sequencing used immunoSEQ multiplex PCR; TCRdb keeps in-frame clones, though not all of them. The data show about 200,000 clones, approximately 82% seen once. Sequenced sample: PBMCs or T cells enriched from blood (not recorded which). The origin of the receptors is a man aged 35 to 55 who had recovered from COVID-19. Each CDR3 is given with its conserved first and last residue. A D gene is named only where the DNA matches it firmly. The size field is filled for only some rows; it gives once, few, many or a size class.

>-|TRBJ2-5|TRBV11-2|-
TGTGCCAGCAGCTTAGTCCCCCTTGAACTAGAGACCCAGTACTTC
CASSLVPLELETQYF
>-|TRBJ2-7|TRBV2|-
TGTGCCAGCAGTGGACTAGAGGAGGACGAGCAGTACTTC
CASSGLEEDEQYF
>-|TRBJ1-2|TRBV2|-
TGTGCCATCACGAGGGGGTTCTGGGGTGGCTACACCTTC
CAITRGFWGGYTF
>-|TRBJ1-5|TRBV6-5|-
TGTGCCAGCGGCTCTGGGGGGGGTCAGCCCCAGCATTTT
CASGSGGGQPQHF
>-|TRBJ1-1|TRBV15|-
TGTGCCACCAGCAGAACCCGGGGAGGGGAAAAAACTGAAGCTTTCTTT
CATSRTRGGEKTEAFF
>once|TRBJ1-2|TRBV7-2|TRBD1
TGTGCCAGCAGCGTGGCAGGGGGCCGGGACTACACCTTC
CASSVAGGRDYTF
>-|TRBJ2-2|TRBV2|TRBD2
TGTGCCAGCAGTGATCTGGCGGGGGACACCGGGGAGCTGTTTTTT
CASSDLAGDTGELFF
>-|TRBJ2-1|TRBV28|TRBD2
TGTGCCAGCATCAGCGGGGGGGGATGGAATGAGCAGTTCTTC
CASISGGGWNEQFF
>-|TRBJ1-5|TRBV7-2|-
TGTGCCAGCAGCTTAGCGCTATCTCAGCCCCAGCATTTT
CASSLALSQPQHF
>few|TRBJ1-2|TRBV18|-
TGTGCCAGCTCACCACATCAGGGTAGGTACTATGGCTACACCTTC
CASSPHQGRYYGYTF
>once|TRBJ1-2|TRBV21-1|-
TGTGCCAGCAGCAAAGCGGGGGGACTCTCCCAGATGGGGGACTATGGCTACACCTTC
CASSKAGGLSQMGDYGYTF
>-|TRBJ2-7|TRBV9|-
TGTGCCAGCAGCGTAGGGGGCAGGGGTCACGAGCAGTACTTC
CASSVGGRGHEQYF
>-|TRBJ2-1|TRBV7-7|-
TGTGCCAGCAGCTTAGAATCGGGTCCGGGGATGGAGCAGTTCTTC
CASSLESGPGMEQFF
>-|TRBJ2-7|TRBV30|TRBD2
TGTGCCTGGAGTTCCGGACTAGCGGGCGAGCAGTACTTC
CAWSSGLAGEQYF
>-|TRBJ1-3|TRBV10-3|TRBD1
TGTGCCATCAGTGACCCCGGGACAGAAGTGGGAAACACCATATATTTT
CAISDPGTEVGNTIYF
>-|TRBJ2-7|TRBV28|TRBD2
TGTGCCAGCAGTTCCCCAGCGGGAGGGCCGTACGAGCAGTACTTC
CASSSPAGGPYEQYF
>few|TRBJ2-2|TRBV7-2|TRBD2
TGTGCCAGCAGCCGCACTAGGGGCGGGGGAGAGCTGTTTTTT
CASSRTRGGGELFF
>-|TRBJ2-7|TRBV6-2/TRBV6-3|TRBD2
TGTGCCAGCAGTTACCGGATAGCGGGAGGGAGCCCCCACGAGCAGTACTTC
CASSYRIAGGSPHEQYF
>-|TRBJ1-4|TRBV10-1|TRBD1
TGCGCCAGCGGACAGGGCAGGGATGAAAAACTGTTTTTT
CASGQGRDEKLFF
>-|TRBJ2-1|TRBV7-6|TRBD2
TGTGCCAGCAGCTTAGTCGGGACTAGCGGATACAATGAGCAGTTCTTC
CASSLVGTSGYNEQFF
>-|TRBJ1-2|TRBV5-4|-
TGTGCCAGCAGCTTAGGGGTAACTGTCTATGGCTACACCTTC
CASSLGVTVYGYTF
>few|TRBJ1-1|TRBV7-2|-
TGTGCCAGCAGCCCAACTAGAATAGGCACTGAAGCTTTCTTT
CASSPTRIGTEAFF
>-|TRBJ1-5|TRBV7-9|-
TGTGCCAGCAGCTCCACCAACAGGTTTCAGCCCCAGCATTTT
CASSSTNRFQPQHF
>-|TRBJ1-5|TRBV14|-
TGTGCCAGCAGCCAAGGAATCCAGGGGACCCAGCCTTTT
CASSQGIQGTQPF
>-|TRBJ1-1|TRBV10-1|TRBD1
TGCGCCAGCAGTGGACGACAGGGGGACCCTGAAGCTTTCTTT
CASSGRQGDPEAFF
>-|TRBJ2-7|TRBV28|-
TGTGCCAGCACCGACCCCCCCAGGGTCGAGCAGTACTTC
CASTDPPRVEQYF
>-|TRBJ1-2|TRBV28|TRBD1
TGTGCCAGCAGTTCCAACGTAGGGGGCGGCTTGGGCTACACCTTC
CASSSNVGGGLGYTF
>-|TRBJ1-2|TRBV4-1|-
TGCGCCAGCAGCCAGGCTCGGGGGGACTATGGCTACACCTTC
CASSQARGDYGYTF
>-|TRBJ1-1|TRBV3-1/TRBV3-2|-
TGTGCCAGCAGCCAAGCGGGGTTGTGGGTCACTGAAGCTTTCTTT
CASSQAGLWVTEAFF
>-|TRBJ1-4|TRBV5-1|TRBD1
TGCGCCAGCAGCTTGAGTCGACAGGGGCATGAAAAACTGTTTTTT
CASSLSRQGHEKLFF
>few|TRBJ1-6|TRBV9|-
TGTGCCAGCAGCGCCGACAGTTCACCCCTCCACTTT
CASSADSSPLHF
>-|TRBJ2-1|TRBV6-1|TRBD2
TGTGCCAGCAGTGCCCGGGGTAGCGGGGGGTTGGCCTACAATGAGCAGTTCTTC
CASSARGSGGLAYNEQFF
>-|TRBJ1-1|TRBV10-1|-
TGCGCCAGCATCCCAATGGACAGAGTAGCTTTCTTT
CASIPMDRVAFF
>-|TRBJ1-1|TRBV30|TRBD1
TGTGCCTGGAGGGACAGGGGACAGAACACTGAAGCTTTCTTT
CAWRDRGQNTEAFF
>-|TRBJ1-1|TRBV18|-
TGTGCCAGTAAAAACGACAGGATGAACACTGAAGCTTTCTTT
CASKNDRMNTEAFF
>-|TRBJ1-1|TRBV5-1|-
TGCGCCAGCAGCTTAACCATAGACACTGAAGCTTTCTTT
CASSLTIDTEAFF
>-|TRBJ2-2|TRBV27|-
TGTGCCAGCAGTTTACAGGGGATAGTGGCCGGGGAGCTGTTTTTT
CASSLQGIVAGELFF
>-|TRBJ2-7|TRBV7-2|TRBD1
TGTGCCAGCAGCTTAGCGGGGACAGGGGTTTACGAGCAGTACTTC
CASSLAGTGVYEQYF
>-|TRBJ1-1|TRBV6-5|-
TGTGCCAGCAAACGGGGGTCTTACACTGAAGCTTTCTTT
CASKRGSYTEAFF
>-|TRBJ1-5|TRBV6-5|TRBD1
TGTGCCAGCAGTAAGGGGGACAGGGGTTATCAGCCCCAGCATTTT
CASSKGDRGYQPQHF
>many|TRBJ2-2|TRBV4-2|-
TGTGCCAGCAGCCGCACTAGTGACGCCGGGGAGCTGTTTTTT
CASSRTSDAGELFF
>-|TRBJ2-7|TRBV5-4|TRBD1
TGTGCCAGCAGCATTGGACAGGGGGCCTACGAGCAGTACTTC
CASSIGQGAYEQYF
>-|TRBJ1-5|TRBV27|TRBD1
TGTGCCAGCAGTAAAAAACCCCCGCAGGGGGGAGATCAGCCCCAGCATTTT
CASSKKPPQGGDQPQHF
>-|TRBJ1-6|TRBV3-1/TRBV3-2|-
TGTGCCAGCAGCCAAGTTTGGAGGGGAGGTTCACCCCTCCACTTT
CASSQVWRGGSPLHF
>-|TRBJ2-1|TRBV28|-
TGTGCCAGCAGTTCCGCCCAGCGGTCTATGGATGAGCAGTTCTTC
CASSSAQRSMDEQFF
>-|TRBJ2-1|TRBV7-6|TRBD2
TGTGCCAGCAGCTCCTTAGCGGGGAGCTACAATGAGCAGTTCTTC
CASSSLAGSYNEQFF
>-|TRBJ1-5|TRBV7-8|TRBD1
TGTGCCAGCAGCACAGGGGTCCACTCCAATCAGCCCCAGCATTTT
CASSTGVHSNQPQHF
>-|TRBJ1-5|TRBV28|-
TGTGCCAGCAGTTTATTGGGACAATCGAAGCCCCAGCATTTT
CASSLLGQSKPQHF